One and the same sample provided the 24 T cell receptor beta chains below, sequenced in a study of technical replicates of blood from several donors (dated 2017 in TCRdb). Library generation was performed with the immunoSEQ multiplex PCR assay. The source is immuneACCESS, and TCRdb retained only in-frame sequences with V and J called. Part of the clones is not carried over; for the studies checked, unresolved V genes explain less than half of this, and the remainder is unexplained. For this sample the table gives 50,000 to 75,000 clones, of which just under 95% were detected only once. Roughly 4% of the sample comes from the top ten. The source material was PBMCs. These receptors came from a human donor in good health. Some clones in this sample may be carry-over from other donors' samples.

This clone was observed once. This rearrangement joins TRBV7-3 to TRBJ2-3, with D tentatively TRBD2 (5 bases). This CDR3 region has 12 residues. Germline values: CDR1 SGHTA, CDR2 FQGTGA. Trimming cost V 2 bases and J 6 bases, with 6 bases left between them. Written as DNA, the CDR3 is TGTGCCAGCAGCTTATCGGGGGATACGCAGTATTTT. It encodes CASSLSGDTQYF.

The chain employs TRBV7-8 and TRBJ2-7; 9 bases are a match to TRBD1. With 4 bases clipped from V and 4 bases from J, the junction kept 8 bases outside the gene matches. The CDR3 length is 15 residues. Germline lookup yields CDR1 SGHVS and CDR2 FQNEAQ. The CDR3 DNA follows: TGTGCCAGCAGCTGGGGGGGGACAGGGCAATACGAGCAGTACTTC. As protein: CASSWGGTGQYEQYF.

This sequence joins TRBV6-5 and TRBJ1-1; 12 positions agree with TRBD1. Germline assignment: CDR1 MNHEY and CDR2 SVGAGI. CDR3 length: 12 residues. With 6 bases clipped from V and 11 bases from J, the junction kept 4 bases outside the gene matches. DNA of the CDR3: TGTGCCAGCAGAAGGGACAGGGGGCTTGCTTTCTTT. Translation gives CASRRDRGLAFF.

The chain is built from TRBV5-4 and TRBJ2-1; 9 bases are a match to TRBD1. This CDR3 spans 15 amino acids. Germline CDR1 SGHNT, CDR2 YYREEE (reference sequence). The V segment lost 5 bases and the J segment 5 bases; nucleotides outside the gene matches: 8. The CDR3 is CASRSTGTGNNEQFF. The CDR3 nucleotides read TGTGCCAGCAGAAGCACCGGGACAGGGAACAATGAGCAGTTCTTC.

This clone was counted once. This chain links TRBV11-3 with TRBJ2-2, with D tentatively TRBD2 (5 bases). Germline CDR1 is SGHNT and CDR2 is YENEEA. Trimming removed 5 bases at V and 4 bases at J, with 17 bases between. The CDR3 length is 16 residues. The CDR3: CASSRTRGLGTGELFF. As DNA, the CDR3 is TGTGCCAGCAGCCGCACCCGGGGATTGGGCACCGGGGAGCTGTTTTTT. The entire variable domain, with the rest obtained from reference TRBV11-3 and TRBJ2-2, is as follows: EAGVVQSPRYKIIEKKQPVAFWCNPISGHNTLYWYLQNLGQGPELLIRYENEEAVDDSQLPKDRFSAERLKGVDSTLKIQPAELGDSAVYLCASSRTRGLGTGELFFGEGSRLTVL.

The sample holds one count of this clone. The chain has TRBV11-1 and TRBJ2-5; D is possibly TRBD2 (6 bases). CDR3 length equals 13 residues. The V end lost 0 bases, the J end lost 9 bases, and 11 bases lay between the germline ends. Germline CDR1 reads SGHAT; CDR2 reads FQDESV (reference sequence). The CDR3 DNA is TGTGCCAGCAGCTTAGCTGGGTCGGGGGCCCAGTACTTC. Its translation: CASSLAGSGAQYF.

The chain has TRBV5-1 and TRBJ2-2; TRBD1 matches at 7 bases. Germline V lookup: CDR1 SGHRS, CDR2 YFSETQ. V lost 4 bases, J lost 7 bases, and 10 bases stayed unmatched. This CDR3 contains 15 residues. The CDR3 sequence is CASSAMGQGDGELFF. The CDR3 coding sequence is TGCGCCAGCAGCGCGATGGGTCAGGGGGACGGGGAGCTGTTTTTT.

The rearrangement uses TRBV9 and TRBJ1-1; no reliable D call. V was shortened by 3 bases and J by 5 bases, with 14 bases between the two germline ends. CDR3 length: 14 residues. Germline V gene data show CDR1 as SGDLS and CDR2 as YYNGEE. CDR3 nucleotide sequence: TGTGCCAGCAGCGCATCCCCACGCGATACTGAAGCTTTCTTT. This codes for CASSASPRDTEAFF.

The CDR3 protein is CASSQTMRGRGGETQYF. The CDR3 DNA follows: TGCGCCAGCAGCCAAACGATGAGGGGGCGCGGCGGAGAGACCCAGTACTTC. This chain joins TRBV4-1 and TRBJ2-5; 7 bases are shared with TRBD1. CDR3 length equals 17 residues. CDR1 MGHRA and CDR2 YSYEKL come from the germline V gene. The trim removed 2 bases at V and 4 bases at J, leaving 13 bases unmatched.

The chain combines TRBV6-6 with TRBJ1-3; D ambiguous. CDR1 is MNHNY and CDR2 is SVGAGI in the germline V gene (reference sequence). This CDR3 spans 16 amino acids. V was cut by 5 bases and J by 2 bases, with 16 bases left in between. The CDR3 sequence: CASSLITMGAGNTIYF. The DNA for the CDR3 is TGTGCCAGCAGTCTGATTACGATGGGCGCTGGAAACACCATATATTTT.

V gene TRBV13 combines with J gene TRBJ1-2, with D uncertain. The CDR3 is 13 residues long. V shed 1 base and J shed 3 bases, with 6 bases lying between them. Germline-derived CDR1 and CDR2 are PRHDT and FYEKMQ (reference sequence). The CDR3 region is CASSLDGDYGYTF. Written as DNA, the CDR3 is TGTGCCAGCAGCTTAGACGGGGACTATGGCTACACCTTC.

This clone was observed once. CDR3 nucleotides: TGTGCCAGCAGTGCCGGGGCGGGGGGGCCACCAGAGACCCAGTACTTC. Its protein is CASSAGAGGPPETQYF. J is TRBJ2-5 and V is TRBV2; 9 nucleotides match TRBD2. J lost 4 bases, V lost 4 bases, and 10 bases had no gene match. The germline CDR1 and CDR2 sequences are SNHLY and FYNNEI. The CDR3 consists of 16 residues.

J is TRBJ2-6 and V is TRBV4-3, with TRBD2 matching over 7 bases. Unmatched junction bases numbered 9, after V lost 4 bases and J lost 0 bases. The CDR3 totals 18 residues. The germline gives CDR1 LGHNA, CDR2 YSLEER. The CDR3 loop is CASSPQLAVNSGANVLTF. CDR3 DNA sequence: TGCGCCAGCAGCCCCCAGCTAGCGGTCAACTCTGGGGCCAACGTCCTGACTTTC.

This clone was detected only once. The junction shows a germline mismatch at one end, possibly a read error. The chain is built from TRBV20-1 and TRBJ2-1; 9 nucleotides match TRBD2. This CDR3 region has 11 residues. Germline loops: CDR1 DFQATT, CDR2 SNEGSKA (reference sequence). This CDR3 reads CSARSGLAIVF. The CDR3 nucleotides read TGCAGTGCTAGGTCCGGACTAGCGATTGTCTTC.

On this clone: Relative to the germline gene, one junction end is altered; a read error may explain this. This chain connects TRBV5-4 to TRBJ2-7; a weak D match, TRBD1 (6 bases). CDR1 and CDR2 (germline): SGHNT, YYREEE (reference sequence). CDR3 length equals 13 residues. The CDR3 region is CASSQGHYYEQYF. CDR3 nucleotide sequence: TGTGCAAGCAGTCAGGGGCACTACTACGAGCAGTACTTC.

The chain combines TRBV5-1 with TRBJ2-7; no clear D. With 0 bases removed from V and 7 bases from J, the gap between germline ends came to 17 bases. CDR3 length equals 15 residues. CDR1 is SGHRS, CDR2 YFSETQ, per germline. The CDR3 loop reads CASSLADPRPREQYF. CDR3 DNA sequence: TGCGCCAGCAGCTTGGCCGACCCAAGACCGAGGGAGCAGTACTTC.

This rearrangement joins TRBV9 to TRBJ2-2; 7 nucleotides line up with TRBD2. The CDR3 is made up of 14 amino acids. Germline CDR1 reads SGDLS; CDR2 reads YYNGEE. With V trimmed by 7 bases and J by 5 bases, 8 bases remained unmatched. The CDR3 coding sequence is TGTGCCAGCTCCCCCGGGGGAGGGACCGGGGAGCTGTTTTTT. It is translated as CASSPGGGTGELFF.

CDR3 amino acids: CASTGGGGGYEQYF. The DNA of the CDR3 is TGTGCCAGCACCGGAGGGGGCGGAGGTTACGAGCAGTACTTC. The chain joins TRBV11-2 to TRBJ2-7; D might be TRBD1 (7 bases). This CDR3 region has 14 residues. V was cut by 7 bases and J by 4 bases, with 17 bases left in between. Germline CDR1 reads SGHAT; CDR2 reads FQNNGV.

This chain joins TRBV11-1 and TRBJ2-6; 7 bases are shared with TRBD2. The CDR3 spans 16 residues. The germline V gene has CDR1 SGHAT and CDR2 FQDESV (reference sequence). The V segment lost 0 bases and the J segment 4 bases; nucleotides outside the gene matches: 3. The CDR3 DNA is TGTGCCAGCAGCTTAGCGGGAGCGGGGGGGGCCAACGTCCTGACTTTC. Translated, it gives CASSLAGAGGANVLTF.

This chain uses TRBV5-1 with TRBJ2-2; 8 positions agree with TRBD1. The germline V gene has CDR1 SGHRS and CDR2 YFSETQ. The V and J ends lost 4 bases and 4 bases, in that order; junction bases with no gene match: 3. The CDR3 extends over 14 amino acids. CDR3 coding DNA: TGCGCCAGCAGCATTGACAGGGGCACCGGGGAGCTGTTTTTT. This codes for CASSIDRGTGELFF.

The V gene is TRBV13, the J gene TRBJ2-5; 10 nucleotides match TRBD1. Germline V gene data show CDR1 as PRHDT and CDR2 as FYEKMQ (reference sequence). The CDR3 spans 14 residues. V was pared by 5 bases and J by 7 bases, with 7 bases of the junction left unmatched. As DNA, the CDR3 is TGTGCCAGCAGCCCGGGACAGGGGTGGGGGACCCAGTACTTC. It encodes CASSPGQGWGTQYF.

The chain is built from TRBV11-1 and TRBJ2-3; maybe TRBD2 (5 bases). V was cut by 4 bases and J by 0 bases, with 8 bases left in between. Germline loops: CDR1 SGHAT, CDR2 FQDESV (reference sequence). This CDR3 contains 14 residues. The CDR3 loop reads CASSYRGSTDTQYF. In nucleotides, the CDR3 is TGTGCCAGCAGCTACCGGGGAAGCACAGATACGCAGTATTTT.

The V call is TRBV11-2, the J call TRBJ2-7, with 9 positions matching TRBD1. This CDR3 comprises 14 residues. After removal of 5 bases from V and 4 bases from J, the junction contained 6 bases not matched to a gene. The germline V gene encodes CDR1 SGHAT and CDR2 FQNNGV. The CDR3 nucleotides are TGTGCCAGCAGCCGAGGACAGGGGATATACGAGCAGTACTTC. It codes for CASSRGQGIYEQYF.

The CDR3 nucleotides are TGCGCCAGCAGACACGGGACTAGCGGGGGGGACGAGCAGTACTTC. As protein: CASRHGTSGGDEQYF. The J gene is TRBJ2-7, the V gene TRBV5-1, with TRBD2 matching 16 bases. Trimming took 5 bases from V and 5 from J; bases not matched to a gene: 4. Germline CDR1 reads SGHRS; CDR2 reads YFSETQ. CDR3 size: 15 residues.